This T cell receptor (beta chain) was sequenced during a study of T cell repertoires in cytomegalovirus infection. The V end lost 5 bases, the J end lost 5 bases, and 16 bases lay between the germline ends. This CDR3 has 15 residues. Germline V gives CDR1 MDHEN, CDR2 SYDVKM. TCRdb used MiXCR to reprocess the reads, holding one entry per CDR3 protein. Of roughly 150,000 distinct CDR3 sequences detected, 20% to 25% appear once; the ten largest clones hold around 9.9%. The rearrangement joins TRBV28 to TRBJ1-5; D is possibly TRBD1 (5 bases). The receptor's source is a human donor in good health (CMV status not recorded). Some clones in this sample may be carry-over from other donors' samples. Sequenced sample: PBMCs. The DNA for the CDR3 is TGTGCCAGCAGTACGGTCGGGGGAGTTGATCAGCCCCAGCATTTT. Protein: CASSTVGGVDQPQHF.